The 21 T cell receptor beta chains given below trace back to one sample, sequenced in a study of beta chain features in type 1 diabetes (dated by TCRdb to between 2018 and 2020). Libraries were constructed by the immunoSEQ multiplex PCR assay. The entire isolated RNA was reverse transcribed using the High Capacity cDNA Reverse Transcription Kit, and thus expressed TCRB transcripts were sequenced. The immuneACCESS repertoire file appears here via TCRdb, limited to in-frame rearrangements. These files lack a portion of the clones; in checked studies, under half of the deficit traces to unresolved V genes, and the cause of the others is not known. The sample profile shows hundreds of thousands of clones; 9.6% of them were found once. The ten biggest clones cover around 0.031% of the sample. Sequencing used naive CD4+ T cells from blood. This sample's cell subset or site label indicates: true naive CD4+ T cells. Source of these receptors: a woman in her late teens or twenties in good health.

V gene TRBV5-4 combines with J gene TRBJ1-2, with D maybe TRBD1 (6 bases). Germline V gene lookup returns CDR1 SGHNT and CDR2 YYREEE (reference sequence). Trimming removed 6 bases from V and 2 bases from J, with 14 bases in between. The CDR3 runs to 14 residues. CDR3 DNA: TGTGCCAGCAACCTGGGGGGGCCGAACTATGGCTACACCTTC. Its translation is CASNLGGPNYGYTF.

The rearrangement uses TRBV18 and TRBJ2-6; weak D call: TRBD1 (6 bases). The CDR3 runs to 18 residues. The V gene lost 3 bases and the J gene lost 0 bases, with 15 bases spanning the gap. Germline CDR1 is KGHSH and CDR2 is LQKENI. The CDR3 DNA follows: TGTGCCAGCTCACCGGCTTGGGGACAAGGCTCTGGGGCCAACGTCCTGACTTTC. Its protein is CASSPAWGQGSGANVLTF.

This sequence joins TRBV30 and TRBJ2-7, with 7 bases fitting TRBD1. Germline-derived CDR1 and CDR2 are GTSNPN and SVGIG (reference sequence). V dropped 5 bases and J dropped 3; count of bases not matched to a gene: 4. This CDR3 contains 12 residues. The CDR3 loop reads CAWGRDSYEQYF. The CDR3 bases are TGTGCCTGGGGCCGGGACAGCTACGAGCAGTACTTC.

This clone showed up many times. This chain links TRBV7-9 with TRBJ2-7; 10 bases match TRBD2. CDR3 length equals 14 residues. Germline lookup yields CDR1 SEHNR and CDR2 FQNEAQ (reference sequence). V was clipped by 5 bases and J by 2 bases; unmatched bases: 3. The CDR3 loop is CASSQLAGTYEQYF. The CDR3 nucleotides are TGTGCCAGCAGCCAACTAGCGGGAACCTACGAGCAGTACTTC.

This chain uses TRBV5-4 with TRBJ1-2, with 10 bases that match TRBD1. CDR1 and CDR2 from the germline V gene are SGHNT and YYREEE (reference sequence). The CDR3 runs to 15 residues. V trimming: 1 base; J trimming: 4 bases; junction bases outside the gene matches: 4. CDR3 nucleotide sequence: TGTGCCAGCAGCTTGCGGGACAGGGGAGGCTATGGCTACACCTTC. Translated: CASSLRDRGGYGYTF.

Here the CDR3 DNA reads TGCGCCAGCAGCCTGGGACAGGGGGGAGTTGGCACAGATACGCAGTATTTT. Protein sequence: CASSLGQGGVGTDTQYF. V gene TRBV4-1 combines with J gene TRBJ2-3, with 11 positions matching TRBD1. The CDR3 totals 17 residues. Germline loops: CDR1 MGHRA, CDR2 YSYEKL. The V and J ends lost 4 bases and 1 base, in that order; junction bases with no gene match: 7.

This clone has more than one count but fewer than ten. V is TRBV10-3 and J is TRBJ2-1; perhaps TRBD2 as D (5 bases). Germline V gene sequence: CDR1 ENHRY, CDR2 SYGVKD. This CDR3 region has 15 residues. V shed 4 bases and J shed 2 bases, with 12 bases lying between them. The DNA for the CDR3 is TGTGCCATCAGTGGGAGGACTGGAACCTACAATGAGCAGTTCTTC. Translation: CAISGRTGTYNEQFF.

The J gene is TRBJ2-3, the V gene TRBV7-3, with TRBD2 matching over 7 bases. Germline CDR1 and CDR2: SGHTA and FQGTGA. Trimming took 2 bases from V and 2 from J; bases not matched to a gene: 7. The CDR3 covers 16 residues. In DNA, the CDR3 is TGTGCCAGCAGCTTATATGGGGGGGGGAACACAGATACGCAGTATTTT. Encoded protein: CASSLYGGGNTDTQYF.

The chain employs TRBV4-1 and TRBJ2-1; 7 bases map to TRBD1. The germline gives CDR1 MGHRA, CDR2 YSYEKL. The CDR3 totals 17 residues. Trimming cost V 3 bases and J 4 bases; bases outside gene matches: 12. The DNA of the CDR3 is TGCGCCAGCAGCCACAGGTCCGGACAGGAGATTTACAATGAGCAGTTCTTC. It yields the protein CASSHRSGQEIYNEQFF.

The rearrangement joins TRBV28 to TRBJ1-2; possible D gene TRBD1, 6 bases. Trimming cost V 8 bases and J 7 bases, with 17 bases left between them. CDR1 MDHEN and CDR2 SYDVKM come from the germline V gene. The CDR3 has 13 residues. CDR3 coding DNA: TGTGCCAGCTCACAGGGTCGAGAGAGTGGCTACACCTTC. Amino acids: CASSQGRESGYTF.

The rearrangement uses TRBV5-1 and TRBJ2-3; maybe TRBD2 (5 bases). CDR1 SGHRS and CDR2 YFSETQ come from the germline V gene. The CDR3 is made up of 14 amino acids. Deletions cut 4 bases from V and 2 bases from J, with 11 bases between. The CDR3 reads CASSIGLATDTQYF. In DNA form, the CDR3 reads TGCGCCAGCAGCATCGGACTGGCCACAGATACGCAGTATTTT. The full variable domain, rest sourced from reference TRBV5-1 and TRBJ2-3, is KAGVTQTPRYLIKTRGQQVTLSCSPISGHRSVSWYQQTPGQGLQFLFEYFSETQRNKGNFPGRFSGRQFSNSRSEMNVSTLELGDSALYLCASSIGLATDTQYFGPGTRLTVL.

This clone was observed a few times. The rearrangement uses TRBV5-1 and TRBJ2-1; 16 bases are a match to TRBD2. Germline V CDR1 and CDR2: SGHRS, YFSETQ. J lost 5 bases, V lost 3 bases, and 5 bases had no gene match. This CDR3 comprises 17 residues. CDR3 bases: TGCGCCAGCAGCTCTGGGACTAGCGGGAGGGCCCACAATGAGCAGTTCTTC. Residues: CASSSGTSGRAHNEQFF.

The chain joins TRBV10-1 to TRBJ2-7; D perhaps matches TRBD2 (7 bases). V was pared by 6 bases and J by 12 bases, with 15 bases between. The CDR3 totals 11 residues. In germline, CDR1 is WNHNN, CDR2 SYGVQD (reference sequence). CDR3 region: CASSRGARMYF. CDR3 sequence (DNA): TGCGCCAGCAGCCGGGGGGCACGGATGTACTTC.

The chain's CDR3 is CASSQSGTGGYEQYF. DNA of the CDR3: TGTGCCAGCAGCCAATCTGGGACAGGGGGGTACGAGCAGTACTTC. This chain connects TRBV28 to TRBJ2-7; 11 bases fit TRBD1. Per the germline V gene, CDR1 is MDHEN and CDR2 is SYDVKM. The CDR3 contains 15 residues. V dropped 6 bases and J dropped 4; count of bases not matched to a gene: 8.

The V and J genes are TRBV5-4 and TRBJ1-1, with D hard to call. This CDR3 has 13 amino acids. Trimming removed 4 bases at V and 0 bases at J, with 7 bases between. Germline V gene sequence: CDR1 SGHNT, CDR2 YYREEE (reference sequence). The CDR3 is CASSGHLNTEAFF. The DNA of the CDR3 is TGTGCCAGCAGCGGGCATTTGAACACTGAAGCTTTCTTT.

The sample holds many counts of this clone. The rearrangement uses TRBV9 and TRBJ2-5, with D tentatively TRBD2 (6 bases). The ends were cut back, 0 bases at V and 4 bases at J, with 10 bases in the middle. The germline V gene encodes CDR1 SGDLS and CDR2 YYNGEE. The CDR3 spans 14 residues. CDR3 in amino acids: CASSVAWGGETQYF. CDR3 in DNA: TGTGCCAGCAGCGTAGCTTGGGGAGGAGAGACCCAGTACTTC.

This clone was seen a few times. V is TRBV11-2 and J is TRBJ1-5; D not certain. From germline, CDR1 is SGHAT and CDR2 FQNNGV. The CDR3 totals 13 residues. V was clipped by 6 bases and J by 5 bases, with 11 bases between them. CDR3 nucleotide sequence: TGTGCCAGCAGTCGTATAACGGATCAGCCCCAGCATTTT. This codes for CASSRITDQPQHF.

The rearrangement links TRBV5-6 to TRBJ2-3, with 8 bases that match TRBD2. CDR1 is SGHDT and CDR2 is YYEEEE in the germline V gene. V was pared by 1 base and J by 0 bases, with 4 bases of the junction left unmatched. The CDR3 is made up of 16 amino acids. Here the CDR3 DNA reads TGTGCCAGCAGCTTGACCCAGCGGGAGAGCACAGATACGCAGTATTTT. This sequence encodes CASSLTQRESTDTQYF. Looking up the rest from reference TRBV5-6 and TRBJ2-3 gives the full variable domain: DAGVTQSPTHLIKTRGQQVTLRCSPKSGHDTVSWYQQALGQGPQFIFQYYEEEERQRGNFPDRFSGHQFPNYSSELNVNALLLGDSALYLCASSLTQRESTDTQYFGPGTRLTVL.

This clone was observed a few times. This chain links TRBV4-1 with TRBJ1-1; 7 nucleotides match TRBD1. This CDR3 has 16 residues. The V gene end was trimmed by 0 bases and the J gene end by 1 base; junction bases not matched to a gene: 5. Germline assignment: CDR1 MGHRA and CDR2 YSYEKL. The CDR3 protein is CASSQDRKGANTEAFF. The CDR3, as DNA: TGCGCCAGCAGCCAAGATAGGAAGGGGGCGAACACTGAAGCTTTCTTT.

In this sample, this clone turned up a few times. The chain recombines TRBV19 with TRBJ1-2; 8 bases line up with TRBD1. V shed 3 bases, J shed 0 bases, and the junction held 9 bases outside the gene matches. The CDR3 is 17 amino acids. Germline loops: CDR1 LNHDA, CDR2 SQIVND (reference sequence). CDR3 protein: CASSILDRGRTNYGYTF. CDR3 DNA: TGTGCCAGTAGTATCCTTGACAGGGGCCGAACTAACTATGGCTACACCTTC.

The CDR3 is CAWNFGEQSYNSPLHF. The CDR3 nucleotides read TGTGCCTGGAATTTCGGGGAGCAGTCCTATAATTCACCCCTCCACTTT. This sequence joins TRBV30 and TRBJ1-6; D is unclear. The germline V gene has CDR1 GTSNPN and CDR2 SVGIG (reference sequence). Trimming stripped 4 bases from V and 1 base from J, with 14 bases between. This CDR3 comprises 16 residues.